This entry lists 26 T cell receptor beta chains sequenced from one sample in a study of T-cell memory formation after mild COVID-19. TCRdb re-derived calls from the 5' RACE reads in MiXCR, one entry per CDR3 protein. This table has about 190,000 distinct CDR3 sequences, approximately 16% appearing once. Specimen: PBMCs or a T cell subset sorted from them (not recorded which). The receptors derive from an adult woman who had mild COVID-19 (a few samples of this study predate the infection). Cell type and time point are not known.

This clonotype was seen a handful of times. The CDR3 bases are TGCGCCAGCAGCTTGCTAGGACAGAACTATGGCTACACCTTC. This encodes CASSLLGQNYGYTF. The chain combines TRBV5-1 with TRBJ1-2, with a weak D call TRBD1 (6 bases). The V end was cut by 1 base, the J end by 2 bases, with 9 bases between. The CDR3 has 14 residues. Germline CDR1 is SGHRS and CDR2 is YFSETQ.

This clonotype was recorded a few times. As DNA, the CDR3 is TGTGCCAGCAGCTTGATCTATGAGCAGTTCTTC. Residues: CASSLIYEQFF. This sequence joins TRBV5-6 and TRBJ2-1; D not resolved. Germline assignment: CDR1 SGHDT and CDR2 YYEEEE. V lost 1 base to trimming and J lost 8 bases, with 4 bases between them. The CDR3 consists of 11 residues.

This clonotype was observed at least ten times. CDR3 loop: CASGLVPGPPHEQFF. CDR3 sequence (DNA): TGTGCTAGTGGTTTGGTACCGGGGCCGCCCCATGAGCAGTTCTTC. The V call is TRBV12-5, the J call TRBJ2-1; perhaps D is TRBD1 or TRBD2 (5 bases each). In germline, CDR1 is LGHNT, CDR2 FRNRAP. CDR3 length equals 15 residues. The ends were cut back, 0 bases at V and 8 bases at J, with 14 bases in the middle.

The V and J genes are TRBV12-3 or TRBV12-4 and TRBJ2-7, with D uncertain. The CDR3 covers 16 residues. The V end was cut by 7 bases, the J end by 6 bases, with 25 bases between. The CDR3 nucleotides are TGTGCCAGCACCCTGAGGAGTACCCCTAGGCCTTGCGAGCAGTACTTC. Protein sequence: CASTLRSTPRPCEQYF.

J is TRBJ2-7 and V is TRBV19; weak D call: TRBD2 (6 bases). This CDR3 region has 15 residues. Germline CDR1 and CDR2: LNHDA and SQIVND (reference sequence). V lost 3 bases to trimming and J lost 2 bases, with 14 bases between them. The CDR3, as DNA: TGTGCCAGTAGTATCAGGGACTCACCGACCTACGAGCAGTACTTC. It encodes CASSIRDSPTYEQYF.

The V and J genes are TRBV18 and TRBJ1-1, with D unresolved. V dropped 3 bases and J dropped 10 bases, with 12 bases sitting between them. Germline CDR1 is KGHSH and CDR2 is LQKENI. The CDR3 consists of 12 residues. CDR3 amino acids: CASSPDLRGAFF. The CDR3 DNA reads as TGTGCCAGCTCACCTGACCTTCGCGGAGCTTTCTTT.

The J gene is TRBJ2-7, the V gene TRBV7-6; 7 nucleotides agree with TRBD2. Germline assignment: CDR1 SGHVS and CDR2 FNYEAQ. CDR3 length equals 15 residues. J gave up 0 bases and V 6 bases, and 8 bases lay outside the gene matches. This CDR3 reads CASRQLAPSSYEQYF. CDR3 nucleotide sequence: TGTGCCAGCAGACAACTAGCGCCAAGCTCCTACGAGCAGTACTTC.

This clonotype was detected only a few times. The J gene is TRBJ1-1, the V gene TRBV21-1; the DNA was not compared with TRBD1, the D call given in the table. TRBV21-1 is designated a pseudogene. There are 13 residues in the CDR3. This chain's CDR3 is CASRFGQNTEAFF. The DNA of the CDR3 is TGTGCCAGCAGGTTTGGACAGAACACTGAAGCTTTCTTT.

The genes are TRBV2 and TRBJ1-5, with D unresolved. The CDR3 has 14 residues. CDR1 is SNHLY and CDR2 is FYNNEI in the germline V gene. V dropped 6 bases and J dropped 5 bases, with 14 bases sitting between them. CDR3 coding DNA: TGTGCCAGCAGGGAAACTAGCGGACATCAGCCCCAGCATTTT. This sequence encodes CASRETSGHQPQHF. The whole variable domain, remainder taken from reference TRBV2 and TRBJ1-5, is EPEVTQTPSHQVTQMGQEVILRCVPISNHLYFYWYRQILGQKVEFLVSFYNNEISEKSEIFDDQFSVERPDGSNFTLKIRSTKLEDSAMYFCASRETSGHQPQHFGDGTRLSIL.

This clonotype showed up many times. This rearrangement joins TRBV7-2 to TRBJ2-7; D is perhaps TRBD2 (6 bases). The CDR3 extends over 14 amino acids. CDR1 SGHTA and CDR2 FQGNSA come from the germline V gene. V was shortened by 5 bases and J by 0 bases, with 11 bases between the two germline ends. The CDR3 DNA follows: TGTGCCAGCAGCGCGGGACTCCGCTCCTACGAGCAGTACTTC. Translated, it gives CASSAGLRSYEQYF.

The chain employs TRBV29-1 and TRBJ2-3, with TRBD2 as a possible D gene (6 bases). CDR3 length: 13 amino acids. The germline gives CDR1 SQVTM, CDR2 ANQGSEA. The V end lost 7 bases, the J end lost 2 bases, and 13 bases lay between the germline ends. The CDR3: CSANAGTTDTQYF. DNA for the CDR3: TGCAGCGCTAATGCGGGGACCACAGATACGCAGTATTTT.

This clonotype turned up a few times. The chain joins TRBV2 to TRBJ2-7; possibly TRBD2 for D (7 bases). The CDR3 loop spans 16 amino acids. V lost 7 bases and J 2 bases, leaving 21 bases between the germline ends. Germline V CDR1 and CDR2: SNHLY, FYNNEI. CDR3 protein: CASNYPSQGGTYEQYF. CDR3 coding DNA: TGTGCCAGCAACTATCCTTCACAGGGAGGGACCTACGAGCAGTACTTC.

The sample holds a few counts of this clonotype. CDR3 region: CASSVEVSGARTDTQYF. CDR3 nucleotides: TGTGCCAGCAGCGTAGAGGTTTCGGGGGCTCGGACAGATACGCAGTATTTT. The genes are TRBV9 and TRBJ2-3, with D possibly being TRBD1 or TRBD2 (6 bases each). CDR3 length: 17 amino acids. Trimming removed 0 bases at V and 3 bases at J, with 17 bases between. CDR1 and CDR2 (germline): SGDLS, YYNGEE.

The rearrangement links TRBV29-1 to TRBJ1-2, with 7 bases lining up with TRBD1. Germline V gene sequence: CDR1 SQVTM, CDR2 ANQGSEA. CDR3 length equals 11 residues. The V and J ends lost 6 bases and 7 bases, in that order; junction bases with no gene match: 5. The CDR3 region has the DNA TGCAGCGTAGGAACAGGGGCTGGCTACACCTTC. Translation: CSVGTGAGYTF.

This clonotype was counted at least ten times. The chain joins TRBV20-1 to TRBJ1-1; no definite D call. Per germline, CDR1 DFQATT and CDR2 SNEGSKA (reference sequence). The V end lost 3 bases, the J end lost 7 bases, and 18 bases lay between the germline ends. This CDR3 has 14 amino acids. In DNA form, the CDR3 reads TGCAGTGCTAGTGGGCTGAACCCGGGCAGTGAAGCTTTCTTT. This sequence encodes CSASGLNPGSEAFF.

This chain connects TRBV19 to TRBJ2-3; D perhaps matches TRBD2 (5 bases). The CDR3 extends over 13 amino acids. Trimming took 3 bases from V and 1 from J, leaving 5 bases between them. Per the germline V gene, CDR1 is LNHDA and CDR2 is SQIVND (reference sequence). The CDR3: CASSIGGTDTQYF. The CDR3 region has the DNA TGTGCCAGTAGTATCGGGGGCACAGATACGCAGTATTTT.

This clonotype was picked up a small number of times. V usage is TRBV7-8 and J usage is TRBJ2-7; TRBD2 agrees at 13 bases. CDR1 is SGHVS and CDR2 is FQNEAQ in the germline V gene. The V segment lost 2 bases and the J segment 2 bases; nucleotides outside the gene matches: 3. This CDR3 region has 16 residues. The CDR3 sequence: CASSLRGLAGTYEQYF. DNA for the CDR3: TGTGCCAGCAGCTTACGGGGACTAGCGGGGACCTACGAGCAGTACTTC.

This clonotype was counted many times. V and J are TRBV7-2 and TRBJ1-2, with D possibly matching TRBD1 (5 bases). The CDR3 contains 14 residues. Germline V lookup: CDR1 SGHTA, CDR2 FQGNSA. Deletions cut 1 base from V and 4 bases from J, with 10 bases between. DNA of the CDR3: TGTGCCAGCAGCTTAGAGAGGGGACCCTATGGCTACACCTTC. Residues: CASSLERGPYGYTF.

This clonotype was observed a handful of times. This chain connects TRBV7-2 to TRBJ1-2; D gene uncertain. The CDR3 sequence is 14 residues long. Germline-derived CDR1 and CDR2 are SGHTA and FQGNSA. V lost 1 base and J 4 bases, leaving 10 bases between the germline ends. CDR3 DNA: TGTGCCAGCAGCTTAGAATCCAAACTCTATGGCTACACCTTC. It is translated as CASSLESKLYGYTF.

This clonotype was seen only a few times. The rearrangement uses TRBV2 and TRBJ2-7; a possible D gene is TRBD2 (6 bases). Germline CDR1 reads SNHLY; CDR2 reads FYNNEI. Deletions cut 6 bases from V and 3 bases from J, with 12 bases between. This CDR3 is 13 amino acids long. CDR3 region: CASSTGLIYEQYF. CDR3 sequence (DNA): TGTGCCAGCAGCACGGGACTGATCTACGAGCAGTACTTC.

The sample holds many counts of this clonotype. The chain carries TRBV7-8 and TRBJ2-7; D is possibly TRBD2 (5 bases). Trimming stripped 4 bases from V and 3 bases from J, with 13 bases between. The germline V gene has CDR1 SGHVS and CDR2 FQNEAQ. This CDR3 is 14 amino acids long. CDR3 region: CASSSRVGFYEQYF. The DNA for the CDR3 is TGTGCCAGCAGCTCGCGGGTAGGGTTCTACGAGCAGTACTTC.

In its sample, this clonotype was seen once. V usage is TRBV27 and J usage is TRBJ2-7; D is possibly TRBD2 (6 bases). V dropped 8 bases and J dropped 0 bases, with 14 bases sitting between them. The CDR3 runs to 14 residues. Germline V gene data show CDR1 as MNHEY and CDR2 as SMNVEV (reference sequence). CDR3: CASRGTWDSYEQYF. DNA for the CDR3: TGTGCCAGCCGGGGGACGTGGGACTCCTACGAGCAGTACTTC.

The genes are TRBV7-2 and TRBJ2-7; 8 bases map to TRBD2. The CDR3 runs 15 residues. V was clipped by 2 bases and J by 5 bases; unmatched bases: 8. Germline CDR1 is SGHTA and CDR2 is FQGNSA. CDR3 amino acids: CASSLMSAGVHEQYF. The CDR3 DNA follows: TGTGCCAGCAGCTTAATGTCAGCGGGAGTACACGAGCAGTACTTC.

The rearrangement joins TRBV2 to TRBJ1-1; 7 bases fit TRBD1. Trimming took 5 bases from V and 1 from J; bases not matched to a gene: 4. CDR1 SNHLY and CDR2 FYNNEI come from the germline V gene. This CDR3 comprises 14 residues. The CDR3 DNA reads as TGTGCCAGCAGTTGGGGACAGAGGAACACTGAAGCTTTCTTT. It is translated as CASSWGQRNTEAFF.

The chain employs TRBV7-3 and TRBJ2-3; D gene unclear. This CDR3 is 13 amino acids long. CDR1 and CDR2 (germline): SGHTA, FQGTGA. V lost 3 bases and J 4 bases, leaving 8 bases between the germline ends. CDR3 residues: CASSFESSDTQYF. As DNA, the CDR3 is TGTGCCAGCAGCTTCGAGTCCTCAGATACGCAGTATTTT.

The chain has TRBV7-9 and TRBJ2-1; tentatively, D is TRBD1 (5 bases). V was shortened by 1 base and J by 7 bases, with 17 bases between the two germline ends. There are 16 residues in the CDR3. Germline CDR1 reads SEHNR; CDR2 reads FQNEAQ (reference sequence). CDR3 sequence (DNA): TGTGCCAGCAGCTTAGTCACAGGCCTGGAGAAAAATGAGCAGTTCTTC. Encoded protein: CASSLVTGLEKNEQFF.